The 25 T cell receptor beta chains presented below share a single source sample, sequenced in a study of blood T cell repertoires in COVID-19. Sequencing used immunoSEQ multiplex PCR; TCRdb keeps in-frame clones, though not all of them. Seen here are 95,000 to 150,000 clones, about 86% observed once, and the top ten hold more than 3%. The sequencing sample was made of peripheral blood. All receptors derive from a woman aged 45-65 years with acute or convalescent COVID-19.

V is TRBV28 and J is TRBJ2-3, with a tentative D call TRBD1 (6 bases). The CDR3 runs 14 residues. Trimming cost V 5 bases and J 2 bases, with 11 bases left between them. Germline V lookup: CDR1 MDHEN, CDR2 SYDVKM. CDR3 nucleotides: TGTGCCAGCAGTGCTCGGGACAACACAGATACGCAGTATTTT. This sequence encodes CASSARDNTDTQYF.

This sequence joins TRBV5-8 and TRBJ2-1; 7 bases align to TRBD2. The CDR3 runs 15 residues. Germline V lookup: CDR1 SGHTS, CDR2 YDEGEE. J gave up 3 bases and V 0 bases, and 3 bases lay outside the gene matches. The CDR3 is CASSLGLAVYNEQFF. CDR3 nucleotides: TGTGCCAGCAGCTTGGGCCTAGCGGTCTACAATGAGCAGTTCTTC.

There are a few counts of this clone. This chain uses TRBV18 with TRBJ1-5; D is perhaps TRBD1 (6 bases). The CDR3 covers 17 residues. The ends were cut back, 4 bases at V and 0 bases at J, with 16 bases in the middle. Germline-derived CDR1 and CDR2 are KGHSH and LQKENI. DNA for the CDR3: TGTGCCAGCTCACAAACGACAGGAGCCGGTAGCAATCAGCCCCAGCATTTT. Its protein product is CASSQTTGAGSNQPQHF.

The rearrangement joins TRBV30 to TRBJ1-2; 11 nucleotides line up with TRBD1. Germline CDR1 is GTSNPN and CDR2 is SVGIG (reference sequence). CDR3 length: 13 residues. With 2 bases clipped from V and 7 bases from J, the junction kept 3 bases outside the gene matches. CDR3 in DNA: TGTGCCTGGAGTATCGGGACAGGGGGTGGCTACACCTTC. This sequence encodes CAWSIGTGGGYTF.

CDR3 in amino acids: CASSMASGGQETQYF. The CDR3 coding sequence is TGCGCCAGCAGTATGGCTAGCGGGGGTCAAGAGACCCAGTACTTC. This chain links TRBV5-1 with TRBJ2-5, with 10 bases that match TRBD2. In germline, CDR1 is SGHRS, CDR2 YFSETQ. CDR3 length: 15 residues. Trimming removed 5 bases from V and 2 bases from J; junction bases left unmatched: 6.

The V gene is TRBV2, the J gene TRBJ1-1, with D possibly being TRBD1 (6 bases). Germline loops: CDR1 SNHLY, CDR2 FYNNEI. V was clipped by 10 bases and J by 3 bases, with 15 bases between them. There are 13 residues in the CDR3. CDR3: CATKPTGYTEAFF. DNA for the CDR3: TGTGCCACCAAGCCCACAGGGTACACTGAAGCTTTCTTT.

This sequence joins TRBV6-5 and TRBJ2-2; tentatively, D is TRBD1 (5 bases). Per the germline V gene, CDR1 is MNHEY and CDR2 is SVGAGI. V lost 8 bases to trimming and J lost 8 bases, with 15 bases between them. The CDR3 spans 13 residues. The CDR3 protein is CASLIWGTGELFF. The CDR3 coding sequence is TGTGCCAGCCTCATTTGGGGCACAGGGGAGCTGTTTTTT.

The chain has TRBV30 and TRBJ1-3; 7 nucleotides match TRBD1. CDR1 GTSNPN and CDR2 SVGIG come from the germline V gene (reference sequence). This CDR3 has 14 amino acids. The junction had 3 bases not matched to a gene; V was cut back by 0 bases and J by 4 bases. The CDR3 DNA reads TGTGCCTGGAGTGTCGGGACAGTAGGAAACACCATATATTTT. Translation: CAWSVGTVGNTIYF.

J is TRBJ2-5 and V is TRBV5-1; TRBD2 might be the D (7 bases). Germline values: CDR1 SGHRS, CDR2 YFSETQ. This CDR3 spans 14 amino acids. Trimming removed 4 bases from V and 0 bases from J, with 10 bases in between. CDR3 nucleotide sequence: TGCGCCAGCAGCAGCGGGACAAACCAAGAGACCCAGTACTTC. It codes for CASSSGTNQETQYF.

The V call is TRBV5-1, the J call TRBJ2-5; D is uncertain. The V gene's germline CDR1 is SGHRS and CDR2 YFSETQ. V dropped 0 bases and J dropped 4 bases, with 10 bases sitting between them. There are 14 residues in the CDR3. The CDR3 is CASSLGFARETQYF. CDR3 DNA: TGCGCCAGCAGCTTGGGTTTTGCGCGAGAGACCCAGTACTTC.

The rearrangement links TRBV10-3 to TRBJ2-2; D not certain. Deletions cut 2 bases from V and 4 bases from J, with 14 bases between. Germline V gives CDR1 ENHRY, CDR2 SYGVKD. The CDR3 covers 16 residues. CDR3 amino acids: CAISETYSSGTGELFF. CDR3 coding DNA: TGTGCCATCAGTGAGACCTACAGCTCCGGCACCGGGGAGCTGTTTTTT.

This clone was seen only once. The chain is built from TRBV18 and TRBJ1-2; TRBD1 aligns across 10 bases. Germline V gives CDR1 KGHSH, CDR2 LQKENI. The CDR3 runs 14 residues. After removal of 3 bases from V and 6 bases from J, the junction contained 4 bases not matched to a gene. The CDR3 DNA follows: TGTGCCAGCTCACCCCAGGACAGGGGGGATGGCTACACCTTC. It yields the protein CASSPQDRGDGYTF.

The chain couples TRBV3-1 (or the pseudogene TRBV3-2) to TRBJ2-5; unclear D gene. Germline loops: CDR1 LGHDT, CDR2 YNNKEL (reference sequence). This CDR3 has 16 residues. Trimming took 1 base from V and 5 from J, leaving 17 bases between them. The CDR3 bases are TGTGCCAGCAGCCAAGGACTTCCGGCGGTCGCGGAGACCCAGTACTTC. This codes for CASSQGLPAVAETQYF.

There are a few counts of this clone. V and J are TRBV19 and TRBJ2-3, with TRBD1 matching over 10 bases. The J segment lost 4 bases and the V segment lost 6 bases, leaving 1 base of the junction unmatched. Germline V gene sequence: CDR1 LNHDA, CDR2 SQIVND (reference sequence). There are 13 residues in the CDR3. The DNA for the CDR3 is TGTGCCAGTAGCGGGACAGGGGCAGATACGCAGTATTTT. Its protein is CASSGTGADTQYF.

This sequence joins TRBV7-9 and TRBJ1-4, with TRBD1 matching 7 bases. The germline CDR1 and CDR2 sequences are SEHNR and FQNEAQ (reference sequence). The CDR3 runs 14 residues. J was trimmed by 5 bases and V by 5 bases; bases with no gene match: 5. The CDR3 nucleotides are TGTGCCAGCAGCGCGGGACAGCTAAATGAAAAACTGTTTTTT. Translation gives CASSAGQLNEKLFF.

The chain uses TRBV5-5 and TRBJ1-4, with D perhaps TRBD1 (5 bases). The V and J ends lost 0 bases and 11 bases respectively, with 17 bases between them. CDR3 size: 15 residues. CDR1 and CDR2 (germline): SGHKS, YYEKEE (reference sequence). The CDR3 protein is CASSLAQGVSRKLFF. The CDR3 nucleotides are TGTGCCAGCAGCTTGGCCCAAGGGGTGTCTCGGAAACTGTTTTTT.

This clone turned up a few times. This chain joins TRBV3-1 (or the pseudogene TRBV3-2) and TRBJ2-3; TRBD1 agrees at 8 bases. Germline CDR1 LGHDT, CDR2 YNNKEL (reference sequence). The CDR3 runs 16 residues. J was trimmed by 0 bases and V by 4 bases; bases with no gene match: 6. Written as DNA, the CDR3 is TGTGCCAGCAGCCCCCGTCACAGGGGGAGCACAGATACGCAGTATTTT. This gives the protein CASSPRHRGSTDTQYF.

This chain uses TRBV5-8 with TRBJ1-1; possibly TRBD1 for D (5 bases). The CDR3 contains 14 residues. Germline CDR1 SGHTS, CDR2 YDEGEE. Trimming removed 6 bases at V and 11 bases at J, with 23 bases between. The CDR3 region is CASNPREGRTRAFF. The CDR3, as DNA: TGTGCCAGCAACCCAAGGGAGGGGAGAACACGGGCTTTCTTT.

The chain joins TRBV7-8 to TRBJ1-2; D possibly corresponds to TRBD1 (5 bases). CDR3 length: 13 residues. V was shortened by 4 bases and J by 3 bases, with 9 bases between the two germline ends. The germline V gene encodes CDR1 SGHVS and CDR2 FQNEAQ. The CDR3: CASSSGGDYGYTF. CDR3 nucleotide sequence: TGTGCCAGCAGCTCCGGGGGAGACTATGGCTACACCTTC.

This clone was observed a single time. This chain links TRBV5-1 with TRBJ1-4; D is undetermined. Between the trimmed V and J ends, which lost 0 bases and 7 bases, there was a span of 7 bases. Germline V CDR1 and CDR2: SGHRS, YFSETQ. The CDR3 spans 13 residues. The DNA of the CDR3 is TGCGCCAGCAGCTTGGCCCCGGGTGAAAAACTGTTTTTT. This translates into CASSLAPGEKLFF. Combining the CDR3 with reference TRBV5-1 and TRBJ1-4 gives the whole variable domain KAGVTQTPRYLIKTRGQQVTLSCSPISGHRSVSWYQQTPGQGLQFLFEYFSETQRNKGNFPGRFSGRQFSNSRSEMNVSTLELGDSALYLCASSLAPGEKLFFGSGTQLSVL.

There are a few counts of this clone. The chain has TRBV27 and TRBJ2-2; 7 positions agree with TRBD1. The V gene's germline CDR1 is MNHEY and CDR2 SMNVEV (reference sequence). The CDR3 runs 15 residues. Unmatched junction bases numbered 3, after V lost 3 bases and J lost 2 bases. The CDR3 loop is CASSLGQFNTGELFF. The CDR3 DNA reads TGTGCCAGCAGTTTGGGACAGTTCAACACCGGGGAGCTGTTTTTT.

This chain links TRBV3-1 (or the pseudogene TRBV3-2) with TRBJ2-3; no reliable D call. V dropped 4 bases and J dropped 5 bases, with 13 bases sitting between them. The CDR3 has 14 residues. Germline V gives CDR1 LGHDT, CDR2 YNNKEL (reference sequence). This CDR3 reads CASSPTSPLDTQYF. In nucleotides, the CDR3 is TGTGCCAGCAGCCCTACCTCGCCCCTAGATACGCAGTATTTT.

The V gene is TRBV5-6, the J gene TRBJ2-1; tentative D call: TRBD2 (5 bases). CDR1 is SGHDT, CDR2 YYEEEE, per germline. V lost 6 bases, J lost 0 bases, and 13 bases lay in between. This CDR3 is built from 15 residues. CDR3 nucleotides: TGTGCCAGCATGGCCGAGGGCTACTCCTACAATGAGCAGTTCTTC. It translates to CASMAEGYSYNEQFF.

A single count supports this clone. The germline gene is not matched at one end of the junction; a read error may be the cause. The V call is TRBV7-7, the J call TRBJ2-7; 7 bases fit TRBD2. The length of the CDR3 is 14 residues. CDR1 is SSHAT and CDR2 is FNYEAQ in the germline V gene (reference sequence). This chain's CDR3 is CASSPSSGTGEQYF. The CDR3 coding sequence is TGTGCTAGCAGCCCTTCTAGCGGCACTGGTGAGCAGTACTTC. Drawing the rest from reference TRBV7-7 and TRBJ2-7, the complete variable domain is GAGVSQSPRYKVTKRGQDVTLRCDPISSHATLYWYQQALGQGPEFLTYFNYEAQPDKSGLPSDRFSAERPEGSISTLTIQRTEQRDSAMYRCASSPSSGTGEQYFGPGTRLTVT.

The CDR3 reads CASSALLSTDTQYF. The DNA of the CDR3 is TGTGCCAGCAGTGCTTTACTAAGCACAGATACGCAGTATTTT. The V call is TRBV2, the J call TRBJ2-3; D unclear. The germline V and J ends were trimmed by 4 bases and 0 bases, with 8 bases remaining between them. The CDR3 sequence is 14 residues long. The germline gives CDR1 SNHLY, CDR2 FYNNEI.